The clone carrying this TCR beta chain was counted once. The antigen is not known. In the original analysis: For the immunoSEQ data, sequences were junction-only without quality scores, so filtering differed. Assay used: immunoSEQ multiplex PCR; TCRdb lists only in-frame clones, some missing. That table supplies the V and J calls and clone size; D and trimming were determined from the DNA. The sample shows 400,000 or so clones, about 96% of them seen only once. The source of the sample is a study of shared clonotypes between healthy human individuals. On the study more broadly: Samples came from two female and a few male donors aged 18 to 49.

Study observations and caveats: Clonotype sharing among the donors was expected to vary with sequencing depth.

Germline CDR1 reads LNHDA; CDR2 reads SQIVND (reference sequence). V was pared by 3 bases and J by 1 base, with 19 bases between. CDR3 size: 18 residues. This sequence originates from a man between 25 and 39 years old in good health. The source material was memory CD8+ T cells sorted from blood. Specified subset: CD45RO+ cells pooled with CCR7-negative TemRA cells. The J gene is TRBJ1-5, the V gene TRBV19, with D possibly being TRBD1 (6 bases). The CDR3 reads CASSIRSRQAASNQPQHF. CDR3 sequence (DNA): TGTGCCAGTAGTATTCGGTCCCGACAGGCAGCAAGCAATCAGCCCCAGCATTTT. The whole variable domain, filled in from reference TRBV19 and TRBJ1-5, reads DGGITQSPKYLFRKEGQNVTLSCEQNLNHDAMYWYRQDPGQGLRLIYYSQIVNDFQKGDIAEGYSVSREKKESFPLTVTSAQKNPTAFYLCASSIRSRQAASNQPQHFGDGTRLSIL.